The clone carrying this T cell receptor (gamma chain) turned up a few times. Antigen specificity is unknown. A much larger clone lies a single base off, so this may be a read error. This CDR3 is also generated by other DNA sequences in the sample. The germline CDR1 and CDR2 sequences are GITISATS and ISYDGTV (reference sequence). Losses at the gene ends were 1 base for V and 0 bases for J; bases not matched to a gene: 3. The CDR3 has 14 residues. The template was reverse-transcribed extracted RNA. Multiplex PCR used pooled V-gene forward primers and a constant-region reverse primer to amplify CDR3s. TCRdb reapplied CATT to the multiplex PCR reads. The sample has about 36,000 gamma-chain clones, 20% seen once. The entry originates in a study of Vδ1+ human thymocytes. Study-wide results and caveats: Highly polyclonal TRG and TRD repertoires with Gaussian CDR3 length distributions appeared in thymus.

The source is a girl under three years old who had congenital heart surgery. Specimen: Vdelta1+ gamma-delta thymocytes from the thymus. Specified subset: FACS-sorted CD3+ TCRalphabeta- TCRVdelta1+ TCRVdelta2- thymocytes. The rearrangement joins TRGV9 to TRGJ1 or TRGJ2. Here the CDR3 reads CALWEVRNYYKKLF. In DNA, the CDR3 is TGTGCCTTGTGGGAGGTTCGGAATTATTATAAGAAACTCTTT.